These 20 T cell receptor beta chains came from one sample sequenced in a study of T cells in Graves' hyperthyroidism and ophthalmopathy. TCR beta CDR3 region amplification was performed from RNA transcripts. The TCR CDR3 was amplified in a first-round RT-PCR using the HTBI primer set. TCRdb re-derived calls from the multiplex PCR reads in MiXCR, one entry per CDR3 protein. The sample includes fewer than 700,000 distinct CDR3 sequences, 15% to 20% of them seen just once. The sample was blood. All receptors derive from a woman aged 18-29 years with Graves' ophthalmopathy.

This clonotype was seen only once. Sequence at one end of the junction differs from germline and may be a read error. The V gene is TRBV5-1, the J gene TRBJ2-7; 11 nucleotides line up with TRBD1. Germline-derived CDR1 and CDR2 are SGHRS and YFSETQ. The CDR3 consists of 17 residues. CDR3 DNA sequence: TGTGCCAGCAGCTTAGGGTGGCCGGGACAGGGGGGGTACGAGCAGTACTTC. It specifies CASSLGWPGQGGYEQYF. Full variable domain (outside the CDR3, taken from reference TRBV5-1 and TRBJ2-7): KAGVTQTPRYLIKTRGQQVTLSCSPISGHRSVSWYQQTPGQGLQFLFEYFSETQRNKGNFPGRFSGRQFSNSRSEMNVSTLELGDSALYLCASSLGWPGQGGYEQYFGPGTRLTVT.

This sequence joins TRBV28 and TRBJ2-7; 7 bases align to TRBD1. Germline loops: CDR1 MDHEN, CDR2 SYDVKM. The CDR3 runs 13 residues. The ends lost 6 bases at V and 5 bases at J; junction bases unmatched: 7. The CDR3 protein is CASRPFTGDEQYF. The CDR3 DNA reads TGTGCCAGCAGACCCTTCACAGGGGACGAGCAGTACTTC.

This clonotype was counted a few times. This chain's CDR3 is CASSRTSGYADTQYF. CDR3 bases: TGCGCCAGCAGTCGGACTAGCGGGTATGCAGATACGCAGTATTTT. The chain uses TRBV10-1 and TRBJ2-3, with TRBD2 identical over 11 bases. Germline V gives CDR1 WNHNN, CDR2 SYGVQD (reference sequence). J gave up 4 bases and V 5 bases, and 5 bases lay outside the gene matches. The CDR3 extends over 15 amino acids.

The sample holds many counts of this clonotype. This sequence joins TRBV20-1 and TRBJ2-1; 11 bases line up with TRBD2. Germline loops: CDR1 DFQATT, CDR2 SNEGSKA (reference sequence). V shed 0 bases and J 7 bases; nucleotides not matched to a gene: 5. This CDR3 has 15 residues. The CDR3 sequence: CSARDMASGRNEQFF. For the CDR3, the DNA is TGCAGTGCTAGAGATATGGCTAGCGGGAGGAATGAGCAGTTCTTC.

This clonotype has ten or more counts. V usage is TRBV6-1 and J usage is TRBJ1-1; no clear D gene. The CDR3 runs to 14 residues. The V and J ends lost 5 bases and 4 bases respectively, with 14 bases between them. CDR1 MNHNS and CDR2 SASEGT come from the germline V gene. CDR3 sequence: CASSYFWGSTEAFF. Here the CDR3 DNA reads TGTGCCAGCAGTTATTTTTGGGGAAGCACTGAAGCTTTCTTT.

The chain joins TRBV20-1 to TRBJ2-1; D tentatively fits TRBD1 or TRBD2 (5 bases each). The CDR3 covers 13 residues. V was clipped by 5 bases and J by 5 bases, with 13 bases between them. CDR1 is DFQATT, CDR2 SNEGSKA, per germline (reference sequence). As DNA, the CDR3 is TGCAGTGCTCCGGGGCGACGGGACAATGAGCAGTTCTTC. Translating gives CSAPGRRDNEQFF.

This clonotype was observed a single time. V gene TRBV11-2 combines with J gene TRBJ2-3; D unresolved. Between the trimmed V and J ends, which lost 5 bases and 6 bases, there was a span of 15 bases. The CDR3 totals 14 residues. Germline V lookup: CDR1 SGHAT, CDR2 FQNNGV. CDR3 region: CASSANPQSDTQYF. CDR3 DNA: TGTGCCAGCAGCGCCAACCCCCAATCTGATACGCAGTATTTT.

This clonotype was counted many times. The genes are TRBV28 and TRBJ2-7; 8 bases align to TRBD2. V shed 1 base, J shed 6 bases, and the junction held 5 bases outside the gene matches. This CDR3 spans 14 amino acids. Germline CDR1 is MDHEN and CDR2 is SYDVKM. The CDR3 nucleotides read TGTGCCAGCAGTTTATTGGCGGGGGGTGGCGAGCAGTACTTC. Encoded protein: CASSLLAGGGEQYF.

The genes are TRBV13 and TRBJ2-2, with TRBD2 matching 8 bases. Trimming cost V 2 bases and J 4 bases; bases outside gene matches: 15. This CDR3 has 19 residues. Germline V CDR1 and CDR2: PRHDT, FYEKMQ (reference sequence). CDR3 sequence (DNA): TGTGCCAGCAGCTTAAGGGAACTAGCGGTAAGGGCGGGCACCGGGGAGCTGTTTTTT. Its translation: CASSLRELAVRAGTGELFF.

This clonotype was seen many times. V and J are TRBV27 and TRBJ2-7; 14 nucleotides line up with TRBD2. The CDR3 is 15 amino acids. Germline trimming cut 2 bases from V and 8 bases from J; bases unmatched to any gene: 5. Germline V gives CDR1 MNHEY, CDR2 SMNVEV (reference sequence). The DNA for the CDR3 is TGTGCCAGCAGTTTAGAGGGACTAGCGGGAGTGAAGCAGTACTTC. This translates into CASSLEGLAGVKQYF.

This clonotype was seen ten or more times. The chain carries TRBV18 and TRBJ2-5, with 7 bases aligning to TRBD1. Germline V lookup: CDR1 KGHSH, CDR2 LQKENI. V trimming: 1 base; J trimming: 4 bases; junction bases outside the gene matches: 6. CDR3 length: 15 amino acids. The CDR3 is CASSPLVDRRETQYF. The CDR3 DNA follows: TGTGCCAGCTCACCACTGGTGGACAGGCGAGAGACCCAGTACTTC.

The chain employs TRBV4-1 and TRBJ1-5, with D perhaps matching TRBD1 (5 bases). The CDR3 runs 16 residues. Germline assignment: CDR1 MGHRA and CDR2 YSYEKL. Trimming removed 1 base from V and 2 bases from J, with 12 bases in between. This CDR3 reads CASSQGRAYGNQPQHF. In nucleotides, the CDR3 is TGCGCCAGCAGCCAAGGCAGGGCGTATGGCAATCAGCCCCAGCATTTT.

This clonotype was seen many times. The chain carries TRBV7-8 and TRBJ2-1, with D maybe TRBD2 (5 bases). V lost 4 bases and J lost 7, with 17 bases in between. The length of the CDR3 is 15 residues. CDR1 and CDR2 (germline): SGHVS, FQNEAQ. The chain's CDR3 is CASSSREGLGNEQFF. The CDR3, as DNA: TGTGCCAGCAGCTCCCGCGAGGGTCTGGGAAATGAGCAGTTCTTC.

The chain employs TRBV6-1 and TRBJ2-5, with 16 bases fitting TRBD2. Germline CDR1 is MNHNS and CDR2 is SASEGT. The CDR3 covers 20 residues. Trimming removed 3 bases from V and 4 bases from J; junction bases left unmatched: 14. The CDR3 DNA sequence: TGTGCCAGCAGTGAGGGGGGACTAGCGGGAGGGGGGGGACAAGGAGAGACCCAGTACTTC. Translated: CASSEGGLAGGGGQGETQYF.

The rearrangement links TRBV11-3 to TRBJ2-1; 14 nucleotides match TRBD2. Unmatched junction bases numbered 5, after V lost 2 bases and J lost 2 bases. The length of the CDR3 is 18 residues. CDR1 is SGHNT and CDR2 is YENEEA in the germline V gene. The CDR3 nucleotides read TGTGCCAGCAGCTTACAGACTAGCGGGAGGGCCCCCTACAATGAGCAGTTCTTC. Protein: CASSLQTSGRAPYNEQFF.

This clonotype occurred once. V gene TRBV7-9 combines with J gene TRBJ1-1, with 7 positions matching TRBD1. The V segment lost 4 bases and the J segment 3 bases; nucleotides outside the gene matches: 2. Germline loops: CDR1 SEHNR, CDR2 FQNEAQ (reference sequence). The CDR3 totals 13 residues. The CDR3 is CASSSGQDTEAFF. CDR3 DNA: TGTGCCAGCAGCTCCGGACAGGACACTGAAGCTTTCTTT.

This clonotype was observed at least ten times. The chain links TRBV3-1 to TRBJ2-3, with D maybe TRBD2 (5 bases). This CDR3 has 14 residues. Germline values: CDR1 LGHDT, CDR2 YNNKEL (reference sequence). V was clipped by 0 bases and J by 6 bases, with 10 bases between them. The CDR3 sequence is CASSQELARDTQYF. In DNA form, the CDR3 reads TGTGCCAGCAGCCAAGAGCTAGCAAGGGATACGCAGTATTTT.

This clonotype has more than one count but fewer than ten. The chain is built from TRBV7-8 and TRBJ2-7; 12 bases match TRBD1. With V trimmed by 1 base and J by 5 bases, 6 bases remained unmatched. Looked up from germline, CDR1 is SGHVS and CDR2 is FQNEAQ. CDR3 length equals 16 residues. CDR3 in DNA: TGTGCCAGCAGCTTAGGGGGGGGACAGGGGGCCCACGAGCAGTACTTC. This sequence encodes CASSLGGGQGAHEQYF.

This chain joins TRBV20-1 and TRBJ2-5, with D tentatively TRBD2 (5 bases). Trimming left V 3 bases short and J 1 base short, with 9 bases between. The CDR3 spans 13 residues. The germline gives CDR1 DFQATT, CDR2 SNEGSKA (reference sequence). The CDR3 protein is CSARSAVQETQYF. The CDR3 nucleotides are TGCAGTGCTAGGTCAGCGGTCCAAGAGACCCAGTACTTC.

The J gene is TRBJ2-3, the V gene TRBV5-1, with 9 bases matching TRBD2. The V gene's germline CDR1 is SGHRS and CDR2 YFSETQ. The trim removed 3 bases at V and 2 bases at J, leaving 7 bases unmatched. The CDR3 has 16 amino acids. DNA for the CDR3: TGCGCCAGCAGCTGGGGGTCTAGCGGGGTCACAGATACGCAGTATTTT. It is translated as CASSWGSSGVTDTQYF.